This T cell receptor (beta chain) was identified in a study of neoadjuvant anti-PD-1 for oral cavity cancer. Study-wide background: Nivolumab at 3 mg/kg was mostly given biweekly, three to four doses, pre-surgery. Patients without progression received a fourth nivolumab dose around day 43, then surgical resection on days 50-56. Findings and caveats of the study: After neoadjuvant nivolumab, PBMC T cell clonality was significantly higher in non-responders than responders. TCR analyses covered only a few patients per response group.

TCRdb keeps only in-frame clones here, not all; method: immunoSEQ multiplex PCR. There are 15,000 to 20,000 clones in the sample; roughly three quarters occur only once, and more than 2.5% lies in the top ten. V was clipped by 2 bases and J by 0 bases, with 8 bases between them. The CDR3 is 15 residues long. Germline CDR1 and CDR2: SGDLS and YYNGEE. This clone showed up just once. Its antigen remains unknown. The TCR was taken from a person between 40 and 85 years old with oral cavity squamous cell carcinoma. The chain is built from TRBV9 and TRBJ1-4, with D maybe TRBD1 (5 bases). The sample consisted of PBMCs, taken before nivolumab (anti-PD-1) treatment. Here the CDR3 DNA reads TGTGCCAGCAGCGTGGGGCCGACAACTAATGAAAAACTGTTTTTT. Translating gives CASSVGPTTNEKLFF.